Following are 12 T cell receptor beta chains from one sample sequenced in a study of CD8 T cells in ankylosing spondylitis. Whole-study findings and limits: The study identified a TCR beta motif of fewer than 10 highly homologous variants that appeared characteristic of ankylosing spondylitis blood.

For these receptors, no antigen is known. Each CDR3 protein is one row after TCRdb ran MiXCR on the 5' RACE reads. The table shows 700,000 to 1,000,000 distinct CDR3 sequences, with 10% to 15% occurring only once. Sequencing was carried out using blood, either unsorted or a sorted T cell fraction (not recorded which). These receptors came from a male donor with ankylosing spondylitis.

This sequence joins TRBV7-2 and TRBJ1-2; TRBD1 might be the D (5 bases). This CDR3 contains 16 residues. Per germline, CDR1 SGHTA and CDR2 FQGNSA. Deletions cut 6 bases from V and 4 bases from J, with 21 bases between. The CDR3, as DNA: TGTGCCAGCAGTCTGGAAGGCAGGGTCGATTCCTATGGCTACACCTTC. Residues: CASSLEGRVDSYGYTF.

This clonotype turned up a few times. The chain joins TRBV19 to TRBJ2-1; 11 bases align to TRBD1. This CDR3 region has 17 residues. Trimming took 4 bases from V and 9 from J; bases not matched to a gene: 14. CDR1 LNHDA and CDR2 SQIVND come from the germline V gene (reference sequence). CDR3 coding DNA: TGTGCCAGTAGTACCTACACCGGGACAGGGGGTGTAGGTGAGCAGTTCTTC. Translated, it gives CASSTYTGTGGVGEQFF.

This sequence joins TRBV7-3 and TRBJ2-1, with a tentative D call TRBD1 (6 bases). Germline V CDR1 and CDR2: SGHTA, FQGTGA. The CDR3 is 14 amino acids. V shed 5 bases and J shed 8 bases, with 16 bases lying between them. The CDR3 bases are TGTGCCAGCAGCCCACAGGGTGCGGGCGATGAGCAGTTCTTC. Protein product: CASSPQGAGDEQFF.

This clonotype has more than one count but fewer than ten. The gene calls are TRBV5-1 and TRBJ2-3, with TRBD2 identical over 7 bases. CDR1 is SGHRS, CDR2 YFSETQ, per germline. The junction had 1 base not matched to a gene; V was cut back by 4 bases and J by 5 bases. The CDR3 has 12 amino acids. In nucleotides, the CDR3 is TGCGCCAGCAGCGGGGAGGGAGATACGCAGTATTTT. It yields the protein CASSGEGDTQYF.

Comments on this clonotype: A read error may explain this, as a much larger clone is one base away. The chain uses TRBV5-1 and TRBJ2-1; D call uncertain. The germline gives CDR1 SGHRS, CDR2 YFSETQ. The length of the CDR3 is 14 residues. The CDR3 DNA reads as TGCGCCAGCACCTTGGAGATTGTGGGAAGTGAGCAGTTCTTC. Protein: CASTLEIVGSEQFF.

The chain employs TRBV10-3 and TRBJ2-1, with 10 bases matching TRBD2. This CDR3 contains 17 residues. The J segment lost 3 bases and the V segment lost 1 base, leaving 6 bases of the junction unmatched. Looked up from germline, CDR1 is ENHRY and CDR2 is SYGVKD. The CDR3 coding sequence is TGTGCCATCAGTGAGTACTCACTAGCGGGGTACTACAATGAGCAGTTCTTC. Amino acid sequence: CAISEYSLAGYYNEQFF.

The V call is TRBV6-1, the J call TRBJ1-4, with D uncertain. CDR1 is MNHNS and CDR2 is SASEGT in the germline V gene. V lost 4 bases to trimming and J lost 0 bases, with 12 bases between them. There are 16 residues in the CDR3. DNA of the CDR3: TGTGCCAGCAGTGGACCTTCCACCGCAACTAATGAAAAACTGTTTTTT. This translates into CASSGPSTATNEKLFF.

CDR3 DNA: TGTGCCAGCCGTCGTCCCGACAGCAACTATGGCTACACCTTC. Amino acids: CASRRPDSNYGYTF. J is TRBJ1-2 and V is TRBV6-1; TRBD1 is a possible D gene (5 bases). Trimming took off 8 bases at V and 2 bases at J, with 15 bases between the two ends. This CDR3 is 14 amino acids long. Germline CDR1 is MNHNS and CDR2 is SASEGT.

V is TRBV27 and J is TRBJ2-7, with 10 bases matching TRBD1. Germline loops: CDR1 MNHEY, CDR2 SMNVEV (reference sequence). The CDR3 contains 15 residues. The V gene end was trimmed by 6 bases and the J gene end by 4 bases; junction bases not matched to a gene: 9. The CDR3 DNA sequence: TGTGCCAGCAGCCGACAGGGGGCGGTTGGGTACGAGCAGTACTTC. This translates into CASSRQGAVGYEQYF.

The chain links TRBV7-3 to TRBJ2-7; a weak D match, TRBD1 (6 bases). Germline values: CDR1 SGHTA, CDR2 FQGTGA. The V gene lost 1 base and the J gene lost 6 bases, with 10 bases spanning the gap. The CDR3 is 13 residues long. The CDR3 reads CASSLKAGVEQYF. In DNA form, the CDR3 reads TGTGCCAGCAGCTTAAAGGCAGGGGTCGAGCAGTACTTC.

In its sample, this clonotype was seen a few times. The rearrangement uses TRBV11-3 and TRBJ2-7; D tentatively reads TRBD1 or TRBD2 (6 bases each). Trimming shortened V by 4 bases and J by 3 bases, and 16 bases separated the two germline ends. This CDR3 comprises 15 residues. Germline V gene data show CDR1 as SGHNT and CDR2 as YENEEA. CDR3 nucleotides: TGTGCCAGCAGCTCAGGGGACTCCGAAGTCTACGAGCAGTACTTC. Translated, it gives CASSSGDSEVYEQYF.

CDR3: CASSPGTSQDIQYF. The CDR3 DNA follows: TGTGCCAGCAGTCCTGGGACAAGCCAGGACATTCAGTACTTC. The genes are TRBV12-3 or TRBV12-4 and TRBJ2-4; weak D call: TRBD1 (6 bases). Trimming took 5 bases from V and 8 from J, leaving 16 bases between them. There are 14 residues in the CDR3.